Listed below are T cell receptor beta chains from one sample, sequenced in a study of blood T cell repertoires in COVID-19. Here immunoSEQ multiplex PCR was the method, and the copy in TCRdb shows in-frame clones only, minus some. The repertoire holds approximately 130,000 clones, roughly 87% seen once, with approximately 20% in the top ten. Sequenced sample: PBMCs or T cells enriched from blood (not recorded which). These receptors came from a man aged 25-45 years who had recovered from COVID-19. Both conserved end residues are part of each CDR3.

len | v_gene | CDR3aa
16 | TRBV11-2 | CASSHILGQGVQGYTF
17 | TRBV4-1 | CASSQEGEDSTNEKLFF
13 | TRBV7-9 | CASSATSNQPQHF
15 | TRBV5-1 | CASRPTGGPSYGYTF
15 | TRBV9 | CASSPVGGQYNEQFF
15 | TRBV7-9 | CASSPGTPKRDEQFF
16 | TRBV5-4 | CASSLFLAGGLWEQFF
11 | TRBV19 | CASSFRDYYTF
16 | TRBV5-1 | CASSFSSGSLSYEQYF
13 | TRBV10-3 | CAIGGQGTDTQYF
17 | TRBV7-8 | CASSLSSSNRMNTEAFF
13 | TRBV5-4 | CASSFQGNTEAFF
17 | TRBV10-3 | CAISDRTDGPTNEKLFF
16 | TRBV4-1 | CASSQSRGGTNYGYTF
15 | TRBV19 | CASLAGDASHYGYTF
13 | TRBV6-5 | CASSYRGPSPLHF
19 | TRBV3-1/TRBV3-2 | CASSQENLNERGNWNTQYF
15 | TRBV30 | CAWSINGGSAAGYTF
14 | TRBV19 | CASSIRGAGQPQHF
13 | TRBV2 | CASSDDLGGTQYF
15 | TRBV6-6 | CASSYGLGANYGYTF
15 | TRBV19 | CASSIIAGGIGELFF